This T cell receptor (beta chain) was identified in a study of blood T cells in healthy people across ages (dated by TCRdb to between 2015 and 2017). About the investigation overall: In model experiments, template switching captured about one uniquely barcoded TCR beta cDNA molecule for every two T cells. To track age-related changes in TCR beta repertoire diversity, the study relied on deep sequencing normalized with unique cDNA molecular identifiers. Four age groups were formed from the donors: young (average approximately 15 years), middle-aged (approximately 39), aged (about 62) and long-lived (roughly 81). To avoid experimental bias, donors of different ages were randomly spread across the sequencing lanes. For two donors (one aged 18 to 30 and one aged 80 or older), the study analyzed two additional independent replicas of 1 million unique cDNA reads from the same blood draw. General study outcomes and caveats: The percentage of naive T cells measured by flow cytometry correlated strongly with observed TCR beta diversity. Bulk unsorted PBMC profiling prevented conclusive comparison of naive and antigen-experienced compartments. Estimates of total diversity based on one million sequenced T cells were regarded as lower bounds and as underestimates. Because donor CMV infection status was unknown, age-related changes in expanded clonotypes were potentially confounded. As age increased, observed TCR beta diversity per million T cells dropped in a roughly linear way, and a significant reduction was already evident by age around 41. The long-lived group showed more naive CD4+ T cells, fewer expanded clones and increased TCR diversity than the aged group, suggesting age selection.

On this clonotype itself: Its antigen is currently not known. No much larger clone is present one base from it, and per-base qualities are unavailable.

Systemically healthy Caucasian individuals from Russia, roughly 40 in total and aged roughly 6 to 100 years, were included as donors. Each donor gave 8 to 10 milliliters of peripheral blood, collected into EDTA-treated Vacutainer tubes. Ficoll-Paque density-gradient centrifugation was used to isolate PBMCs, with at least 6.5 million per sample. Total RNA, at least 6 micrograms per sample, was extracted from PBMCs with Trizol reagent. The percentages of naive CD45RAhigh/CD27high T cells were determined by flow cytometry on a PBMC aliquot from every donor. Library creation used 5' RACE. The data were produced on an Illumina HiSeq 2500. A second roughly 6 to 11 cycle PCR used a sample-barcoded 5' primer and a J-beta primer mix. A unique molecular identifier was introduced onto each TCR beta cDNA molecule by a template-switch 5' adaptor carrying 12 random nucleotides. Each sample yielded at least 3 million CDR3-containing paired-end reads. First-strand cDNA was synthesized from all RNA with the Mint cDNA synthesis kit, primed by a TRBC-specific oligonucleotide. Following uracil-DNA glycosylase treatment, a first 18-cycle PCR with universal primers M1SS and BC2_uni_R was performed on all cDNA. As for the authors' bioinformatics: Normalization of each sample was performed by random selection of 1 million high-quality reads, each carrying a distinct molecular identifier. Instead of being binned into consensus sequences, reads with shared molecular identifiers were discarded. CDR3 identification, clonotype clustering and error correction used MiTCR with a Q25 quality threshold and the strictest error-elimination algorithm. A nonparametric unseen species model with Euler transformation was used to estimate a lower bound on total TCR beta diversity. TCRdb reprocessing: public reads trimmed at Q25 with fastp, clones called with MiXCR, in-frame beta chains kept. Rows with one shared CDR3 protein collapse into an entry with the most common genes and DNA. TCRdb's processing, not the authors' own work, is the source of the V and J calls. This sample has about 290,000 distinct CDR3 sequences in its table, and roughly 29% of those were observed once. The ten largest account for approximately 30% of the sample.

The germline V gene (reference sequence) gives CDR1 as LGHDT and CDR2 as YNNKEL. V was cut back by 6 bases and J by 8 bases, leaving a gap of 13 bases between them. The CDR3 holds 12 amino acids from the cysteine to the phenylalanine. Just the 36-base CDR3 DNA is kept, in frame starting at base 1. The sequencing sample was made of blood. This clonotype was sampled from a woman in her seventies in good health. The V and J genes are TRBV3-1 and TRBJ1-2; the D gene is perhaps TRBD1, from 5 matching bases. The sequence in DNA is TGTGCCAGCAGTGGAGGGGAGGGCGGCTACACCTTC. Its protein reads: CASSGGEGGYTF. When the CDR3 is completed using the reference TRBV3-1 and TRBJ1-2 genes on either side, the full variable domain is DTAVSQTPKYLVTQMGNDKSIKCEQNLGHDTMYWYKQDSKKFLKIMFSYNNKELIINETVPNRFSPKSPDKAHLNLHINSLELGDSAVYFCASSGGEGGYTFGSGTRLTVV.